This TCR beta chain was recorded in a study of regulatory T cells in long-lasting Graves disease. With 2 bases clipped from V and 4 bases from J, the junction kept 1 base outside the gene matches. CDR1 DFQATT and CDR2 SNEGSKA come from the germline V gene (reference sequence). This CDR3 is 12 amino acids long. Time point denoted: newly diagnosed GD, antithyroid drugs for less than 3 months. TCR sequences were obtained from RNA taken from PBMCs. To make TCR beta libraries, researchers used iRepertoire HTBI primers and Arm-PCR of CDR3 regions. Each CDR3 protein is one row after TCRdb ran MiXCR on the multiplex PCR reads. This repertoire shows 370,000 or so distinct CDR3 sequences, about 16% found once; its top ten account for roughly 21%. Notes on the study in general: Persistent Graves' patients possessed reduced TCR diversity relative to recently diagnosed ones.

This clonotype was counted ten times or more. Its matching antigen is unknown. Separately, the same data were catalogued under a study of T cells in Graves' hyperthyroidism and ophthalmopathy. Per that paper: Using the HTBI primer set, a first-round RT-PCR was run on the TCR CDR3.

The material sequenced was peripheral blood mononuclear cells (PBMCs), taken at new diagnosis, from a patient treated with antithyroid drugs. V gene TRBV20-1 combines with J gene TRBJ2-7; TRBD1 aligns across 8 bases. The clonotype comes from a woman aged 18-29 years with Graves disease. CDR3 sequence: CSARWTGYEQYF. In DNA form, the CDR3 reads TGCAGTGCTAGATGGACAGGGTACGAGCAGTACTTC.